This T cell receptor (beta chain) was captured by sequencing in a study of CD8 T cells in ankylosing spondylitis. Germline CDR1 DFQATT, CDR2 SNEGSKA (reference sequence). The CDR3 is 14 residues long. Trimming removed 2 bases from V and 6 bases from J, with 16 bases in between. TCRdb reanalysed the 5' RACE reads using MiXCR and keeps one entry per CDR3 protein. The repertoire has 350,000 or so distinct CDR3 sequences, approximately 10% of them found once; the top ten carry 9.1%. J is TRBJ1-1 and V is TRBV20-1; no reliable D call. The sequencing input was blood, either unsorted or a sorted T cell fraction (not recorded which). This receptor was obtained from a female donor with ankylosing spondylitis or in good health (not recorded which). In nucleotides, the CDR3 is TGCAGTGCTAGACCCCCAACTCAACACTCTGAAGCTTTCTTT. This gives the protein CSARPPTQHSEAFF.